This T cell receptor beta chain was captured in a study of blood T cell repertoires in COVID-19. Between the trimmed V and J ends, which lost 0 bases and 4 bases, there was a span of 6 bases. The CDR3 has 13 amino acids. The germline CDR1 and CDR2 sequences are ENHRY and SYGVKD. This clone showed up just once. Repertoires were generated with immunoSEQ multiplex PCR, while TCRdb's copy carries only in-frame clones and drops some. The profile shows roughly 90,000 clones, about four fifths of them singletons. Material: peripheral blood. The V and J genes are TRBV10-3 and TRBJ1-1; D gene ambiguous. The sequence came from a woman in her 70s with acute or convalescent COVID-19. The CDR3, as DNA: TGTGCCATCAGTGAGTCTTCGAGCACTGAAGCTTTCTTT. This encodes CAISESSSTEAFF.